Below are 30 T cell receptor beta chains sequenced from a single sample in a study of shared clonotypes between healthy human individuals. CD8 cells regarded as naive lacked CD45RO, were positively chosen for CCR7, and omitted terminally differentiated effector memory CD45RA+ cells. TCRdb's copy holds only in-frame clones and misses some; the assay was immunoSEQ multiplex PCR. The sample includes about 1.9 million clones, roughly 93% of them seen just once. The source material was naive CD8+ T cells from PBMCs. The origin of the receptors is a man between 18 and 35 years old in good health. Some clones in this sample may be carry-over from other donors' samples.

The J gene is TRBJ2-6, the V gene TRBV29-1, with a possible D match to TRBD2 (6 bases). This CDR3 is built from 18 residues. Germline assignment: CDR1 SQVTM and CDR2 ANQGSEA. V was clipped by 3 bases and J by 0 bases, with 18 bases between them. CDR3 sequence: CSVDEEGSVPSGANVLTF. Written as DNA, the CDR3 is TGCAGCGTTGATGAGGAGGGCAGCGTACCCTCTGGGGCCAACGTCCTGACTTTC.

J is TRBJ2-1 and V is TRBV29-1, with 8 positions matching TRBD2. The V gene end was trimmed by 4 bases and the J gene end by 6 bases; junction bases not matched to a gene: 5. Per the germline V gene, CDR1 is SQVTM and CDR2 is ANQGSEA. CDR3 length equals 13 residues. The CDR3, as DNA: TGCAGCGTTGTGGGACTAGGGGGCAATGAGCAGTTCTTC. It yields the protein CSVVGLGGNEQFF.

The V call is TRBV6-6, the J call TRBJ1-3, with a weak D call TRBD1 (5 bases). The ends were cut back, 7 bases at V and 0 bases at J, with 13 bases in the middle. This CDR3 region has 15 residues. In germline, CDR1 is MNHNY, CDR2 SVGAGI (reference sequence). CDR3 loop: CASNPMGVSGNTIYF. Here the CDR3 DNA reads TGTGCCAGCAATCCGATGGGGGTCTCTGGAAACACCATATATTTT.

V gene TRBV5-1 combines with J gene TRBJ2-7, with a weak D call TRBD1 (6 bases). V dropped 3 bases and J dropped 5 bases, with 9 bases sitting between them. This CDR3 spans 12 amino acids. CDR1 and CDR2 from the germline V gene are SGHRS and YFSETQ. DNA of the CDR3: TGCGCCAGCAGCTGGACAGATGACGAGCAGTACTTC. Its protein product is CASSWTDDEQYF.

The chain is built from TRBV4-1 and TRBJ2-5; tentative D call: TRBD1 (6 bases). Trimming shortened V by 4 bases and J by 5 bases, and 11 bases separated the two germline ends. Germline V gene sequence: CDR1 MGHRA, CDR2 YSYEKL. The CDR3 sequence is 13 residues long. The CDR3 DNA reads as TGCGCCAGCAGCCCCTCACAGGGCGAGACCCAGTACTTC. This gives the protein CASSPSQGETQYF.

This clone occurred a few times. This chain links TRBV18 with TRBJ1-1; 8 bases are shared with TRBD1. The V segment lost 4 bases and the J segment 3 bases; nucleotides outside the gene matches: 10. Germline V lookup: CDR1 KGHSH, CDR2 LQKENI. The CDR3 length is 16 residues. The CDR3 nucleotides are TGTGCCAGCTCACGAAACAAAGGACAGGGAGACACTGAAGCTTTCTTT. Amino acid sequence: CASSRNKGQGDTEAFF. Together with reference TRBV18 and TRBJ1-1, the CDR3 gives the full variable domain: NAGVMQNPRHLVRRRGQEARLRCSPMKGHSHVYWYRQLPEEGLKFMVYLQKENIIDESGMPKERFSAEFPKEGPSILRIQQVVRGDSAAYFCASSRNKGQGDTEAFFGQGTRLTVV.

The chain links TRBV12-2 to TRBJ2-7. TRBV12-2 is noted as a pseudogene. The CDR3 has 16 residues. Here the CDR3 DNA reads TGTGCAAGTCGCTTAGCGCTTAATAAGGTTGTTTACGAGCAGTACTTC. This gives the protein CASRLALNKVVYEQYF.

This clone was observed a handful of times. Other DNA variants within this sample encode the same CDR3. The CDR3 nucleotides read TGTGCCAGCAGTTTACTGTCCAGAAACACTGAAGCTTTCTTT. Translating it yields CASSLLSRNTEAFF. The rearrangement joins TRBV27 to TRBJ1-1; the D is unclear. Germline loops: CDR1 MNHEY, CDR2 SMNVEV (reference sequence). V was shortened by 2 bases and J by 2 bases, with 9 bases between the two germline ends. This CDR3 has 14 residues.

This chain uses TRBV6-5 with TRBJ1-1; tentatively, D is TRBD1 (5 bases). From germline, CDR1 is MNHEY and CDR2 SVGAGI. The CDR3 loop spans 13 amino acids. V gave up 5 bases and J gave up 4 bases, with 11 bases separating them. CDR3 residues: CASSNPGTTEAFF. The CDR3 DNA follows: TGTGCCAGCAGTAACCCCGGGACCACTGAAGCTTTCTTT.

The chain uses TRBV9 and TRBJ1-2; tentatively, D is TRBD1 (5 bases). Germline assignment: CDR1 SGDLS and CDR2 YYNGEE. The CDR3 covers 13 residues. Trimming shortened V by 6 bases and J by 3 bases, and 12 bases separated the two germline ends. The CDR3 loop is CASTPGGDYGYTF. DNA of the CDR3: TGTGCCAGCACCCCTGGAGGGGACTATGGCTACACCTTC.

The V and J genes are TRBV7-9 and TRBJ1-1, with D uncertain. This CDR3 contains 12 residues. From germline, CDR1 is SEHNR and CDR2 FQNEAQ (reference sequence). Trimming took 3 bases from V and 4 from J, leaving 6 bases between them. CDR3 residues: CASSFSVTEAFF. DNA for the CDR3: TGTGCCAGCAGCTTTTCCGTCACTGAAGCTTTCTTT.

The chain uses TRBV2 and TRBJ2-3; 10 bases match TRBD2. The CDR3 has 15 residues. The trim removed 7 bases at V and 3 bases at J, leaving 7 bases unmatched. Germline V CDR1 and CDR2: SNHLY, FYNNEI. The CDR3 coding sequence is TGTGCCAGCATCGGCCTAGCGGGAGTTACAGATACGCAGTATTTT. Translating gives CASIGLAGVTDTQYF.

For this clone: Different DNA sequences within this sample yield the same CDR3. The chain's CDR3 is CASSLGTGYEQYF. The CDR3 DNA reads as TGTGCCAGCAGCTTAGGGACTGGCTACGAGCAGTACTTC. The chain carries TRBV11-2 and TRBJ2-7, with D possibly TRBD2 on 5 matching bases. CDR1 is SGHAT, CDR2 FQNNGV, per germline. This CDR3 is built from 13 residues. V gave up 1 base and J gave up 3 bases, with 7 bases separating them.

The CDR3 nucleotides are TGCGCCAGCAGCTGGGCGTTACAGGGGCCAGGTGAAGCTTTCTTT. Translating gives CASSWALQGPGEAFF. V usage is TRBV5-1 and J usage is TRBJ1-1; TRBD1 matches 7 bases. Losses at the gene ends were 3 bases for V and 7 bases for J; bases not matched to a gene: 12. The CDR3 consists of 15 residues. In germline, CDR1 is SGHRS, CDR2 YFSETQ.

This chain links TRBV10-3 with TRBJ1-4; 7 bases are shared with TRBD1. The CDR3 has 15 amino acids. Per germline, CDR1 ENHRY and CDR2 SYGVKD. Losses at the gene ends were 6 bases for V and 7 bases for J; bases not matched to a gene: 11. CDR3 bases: TGTGCCATCAGCCGCTCAGGGGGGCTGGGTGAAAAACTGTTTTTT. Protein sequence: CAISRSGGLGEKLFF.

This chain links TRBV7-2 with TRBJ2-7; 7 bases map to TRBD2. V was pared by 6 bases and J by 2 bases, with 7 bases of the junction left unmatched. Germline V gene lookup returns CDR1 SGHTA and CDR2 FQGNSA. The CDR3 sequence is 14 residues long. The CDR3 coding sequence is TGTGCCAGCAGGGCTAGCGGAAAGGCCTACGAGCAGTACTTC. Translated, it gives CASRASGKAYEQYF.

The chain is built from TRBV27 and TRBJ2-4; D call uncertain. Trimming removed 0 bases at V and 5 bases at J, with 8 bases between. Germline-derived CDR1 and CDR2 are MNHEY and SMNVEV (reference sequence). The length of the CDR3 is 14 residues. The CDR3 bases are TGTGCCAGCAGTTTATCGAGACCCCAAAACATTCAGTACTTC. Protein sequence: CASSLSRPQNIQYF.

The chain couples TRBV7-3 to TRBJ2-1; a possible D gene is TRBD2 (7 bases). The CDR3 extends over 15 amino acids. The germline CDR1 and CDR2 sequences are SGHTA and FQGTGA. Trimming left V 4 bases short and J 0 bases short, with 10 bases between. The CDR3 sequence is CASSSRGGSYNEQFF. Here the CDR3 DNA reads TGTGCCAGCAGCTCTAGGGGGGGCTCCTACAATGAGCAGTTCTTC.

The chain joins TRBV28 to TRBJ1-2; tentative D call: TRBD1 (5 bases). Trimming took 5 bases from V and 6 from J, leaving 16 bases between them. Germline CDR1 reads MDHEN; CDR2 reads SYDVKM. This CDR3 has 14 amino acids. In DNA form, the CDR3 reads TGTGCCAGCAGTCCAAGACCAGGGAAGGATGGCTACACCTTC. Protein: CASSPRPGKDGYTF.

CDR3 coding DNA: TGTGCCAGCAGCTTAGGGGACAGGTACAATGAGCAGTTCTTC. This translates into CASSLGDRYNEQFF. The chain links TRBV13 to TRBJ2-1, with 7 bases identical to TRBD1. The trim removed 0 bases at V and 4 bases at J, leaving 0 bases unmatched. The CDR3 runs 14 residues. CDR1 and CDR2 (germline): PRHDT, FYEKMQ (reference sequence).

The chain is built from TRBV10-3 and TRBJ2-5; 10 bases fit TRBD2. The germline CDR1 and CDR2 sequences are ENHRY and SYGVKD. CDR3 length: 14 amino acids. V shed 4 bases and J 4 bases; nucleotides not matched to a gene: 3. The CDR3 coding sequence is TGTGCCATCAGTGGGCGACTAGCGGGAGAGACCCAGTACTTC. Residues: CAISGRLAGETQYF.

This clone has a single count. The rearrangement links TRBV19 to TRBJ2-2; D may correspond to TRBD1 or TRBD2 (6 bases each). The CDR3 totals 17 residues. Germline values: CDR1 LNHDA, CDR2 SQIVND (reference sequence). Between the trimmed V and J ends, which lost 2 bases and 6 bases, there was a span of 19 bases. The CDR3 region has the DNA TGTGCCAGTAGTATACCACTGACATGGGGGGCCCCCGGGGAGCTGTTTTTT. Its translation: CASSIPLTWGAPGELFF.

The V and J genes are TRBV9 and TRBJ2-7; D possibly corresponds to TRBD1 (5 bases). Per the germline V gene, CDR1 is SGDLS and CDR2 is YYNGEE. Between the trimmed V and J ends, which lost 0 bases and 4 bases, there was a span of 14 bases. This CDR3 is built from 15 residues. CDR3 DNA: TGTGCCAGCAGCGTAGAATCGGCAGGGCGATACGAGCAGTACTTC. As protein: CASSVESAGRYEQYF.

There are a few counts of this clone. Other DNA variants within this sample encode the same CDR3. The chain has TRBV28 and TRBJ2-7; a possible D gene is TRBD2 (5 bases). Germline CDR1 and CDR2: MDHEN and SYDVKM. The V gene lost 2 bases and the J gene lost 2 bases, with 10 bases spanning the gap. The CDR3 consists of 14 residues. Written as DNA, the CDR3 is TGTGCCAGCAGTTTACTAGCTGGGGCCTACGAGCAGTACTTC. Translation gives CASSLLAGAYEQYF.

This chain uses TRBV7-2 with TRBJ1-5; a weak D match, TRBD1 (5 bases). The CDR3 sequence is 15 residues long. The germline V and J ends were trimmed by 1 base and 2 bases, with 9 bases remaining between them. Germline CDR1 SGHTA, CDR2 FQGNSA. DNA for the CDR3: TGTGCCAGCAGCTTAGGGGTGGGGGGCAATCAGCCCCAGCATTTT. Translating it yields CASSLGVGGNQPQHF.

The CDR3 protein is CASSHRRARNDTEAFF. DNA of the CDR3: TGTGCCAGCAGCCATCGTAGGGCCCGAAATGACACTGAAGCTTTCTTT. J is TRBJ1-1 and V is TRBV7-9, with D hard to call. CDR1 is SEHNR and CDR2 is FQNEAQ in the germline V gene (reference sequence). The CDR3 runs 16 residues. Trimming removed 5 bases from V and 3 bases from J, with 19 bases in between.

The CDR3 region is CSAISGTDSPHSYEQYF. The DNA of the CDR3 is TGCAGCGCGATATCCGGGACAGACAGCCCCCACTCCTACGAGCAGTACTTC. This chain links TRBV29-1 with TRBJ2-7; 7 positions match TRBD1. V trimming: 7 bases; J trimming: 0 bases; junction bases outside the gene matches: 18. CDR1 SQVTM and CDR2 ANQGSEA come from the germline V gene. The CDR3 runs to 17 residues.

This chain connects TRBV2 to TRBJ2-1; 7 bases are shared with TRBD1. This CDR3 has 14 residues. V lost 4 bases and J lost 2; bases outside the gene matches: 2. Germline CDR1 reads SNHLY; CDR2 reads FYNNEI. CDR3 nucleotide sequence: TGTGCCAGCAGTGGGGACAGTCCCTACAATGAGCAGTTCTTC. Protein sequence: CASSGDSPYNEQFF.

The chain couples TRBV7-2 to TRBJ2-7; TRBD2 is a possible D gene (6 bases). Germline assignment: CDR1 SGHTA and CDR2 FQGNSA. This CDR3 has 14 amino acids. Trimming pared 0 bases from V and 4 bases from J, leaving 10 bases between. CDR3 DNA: TGTGCCAGCAGCTTAGCCGGGAGACATTACGAGCAGTACTTC. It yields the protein CASSLAGRHYEQYF.

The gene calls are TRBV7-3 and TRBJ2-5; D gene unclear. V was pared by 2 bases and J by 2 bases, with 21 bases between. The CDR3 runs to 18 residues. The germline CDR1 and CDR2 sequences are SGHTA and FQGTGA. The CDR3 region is CASSLRQHSSPHQETQYF. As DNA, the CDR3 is TGTGCCAGCAGCTTACGGCAGCATAGTTCACCTCATCAAGAGACCCAGTACTTC. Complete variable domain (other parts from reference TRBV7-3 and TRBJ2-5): GAGVSQTPSNKVTEKGKYVELRCDPISGHTALYWYRQSLGQGPEFLIYFQGTGAADDSGLPNDRFFAVRPEGSVSTLKIQRTERGDSAVYLCASSLRQHSSPHQETQYFGPGTRLLVL.